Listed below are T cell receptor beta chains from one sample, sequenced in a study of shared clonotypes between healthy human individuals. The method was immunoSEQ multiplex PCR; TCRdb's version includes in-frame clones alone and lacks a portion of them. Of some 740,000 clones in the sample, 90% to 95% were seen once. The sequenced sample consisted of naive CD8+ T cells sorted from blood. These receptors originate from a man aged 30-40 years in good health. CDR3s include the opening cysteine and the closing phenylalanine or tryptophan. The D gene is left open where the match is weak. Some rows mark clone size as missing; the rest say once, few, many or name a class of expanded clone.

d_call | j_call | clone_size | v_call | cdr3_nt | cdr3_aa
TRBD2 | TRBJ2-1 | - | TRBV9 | TGTGCCAGCAGCCCCCTCGGGGGGGGGCCCTACAATGAGCAGTTCTTC | CASSPLGGGPYNEQFF
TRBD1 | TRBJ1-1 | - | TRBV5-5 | TGTGCCAGCAGCTTGGGATGGGCCGGGACAGCCATGAACACTGAAGCTTTCTTT | CASSLGWAGTAMNTEAFF
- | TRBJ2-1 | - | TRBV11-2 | TGTGCCAGCAGCTTTGGTTCCTACAATGAGCAGTTCTTC | CASSFGSYNEQFF
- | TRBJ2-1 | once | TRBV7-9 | TGTGCCAGCAGCTTAGAATTTTCGCGGGCCGAGCAGTTCTTC | CASSLEFSRAEQFF
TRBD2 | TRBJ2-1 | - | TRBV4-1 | TGCGCCAGCAGCCAAGCACCGCCTAGCGGGAGATATGAGCAGTTCTTC | CASSQAPPSGRYEQFF
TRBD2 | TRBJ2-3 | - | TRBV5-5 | TGTGCCAGCAGCTTGGTAGGGACTAGCGGGCTGGGCGCAGATACGCAGTATTTT | CASSLVGTSGLGADTQYF
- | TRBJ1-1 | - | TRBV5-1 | TGCGCCAGCAGCTTGGATGGAGGCACTGAAGCTTTCTTT | CASSLDGGTEAFF
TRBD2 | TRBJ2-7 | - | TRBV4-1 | TGCGCCAGCAGCCAAGTAGCGGGAGAGGGGAACTACGAGCAGTACTTC | CASSQVAGEGNYEQYF
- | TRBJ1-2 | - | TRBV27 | TGTGCCAGCAGTTTAAGTCCTTCCTATGGCTACACCTTC | CASSLSPSYGYTF
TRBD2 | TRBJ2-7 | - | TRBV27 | TGTGCCAGCAGTCCCGGGGCTAGCGGATACGAGCAGTACTTC | CASSPGASGYEQYF
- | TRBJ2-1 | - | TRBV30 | TGTGCCTGGAACAGTGCGTCCTACAATGAGCAGTTCTTC | CAWNSASYNEQFF
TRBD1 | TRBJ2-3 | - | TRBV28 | TGTGCCAGCAGTCGACAGGGCCTCTCCACAGATACGCAGTATTTT | CASSRQGLSTDTQYF
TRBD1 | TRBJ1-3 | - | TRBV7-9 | TGTGCCTGTCCGACTTCCGGGACAGCTAAAAACTCTGGAAACACCATATATTTT | CACPTSGTAKNSGNTIYF
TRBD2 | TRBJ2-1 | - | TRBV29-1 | TGCAGCGCCGGACTAGCGGGAGGGCCGTCGTTGGAGAATGAGCAGTTCTTC | CSAGLAGGPSLENEQFF
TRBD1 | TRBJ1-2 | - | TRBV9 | TGTGCCAGCAGCGTATCAGGGGGGACGCCCCTCTATGGCTACACCTTC | CASSVSGGTPLYGYTF
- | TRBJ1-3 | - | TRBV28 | TGTGCCAGCAGTTTTGGGAACACCATATATTTT | CASSFGNTIYF
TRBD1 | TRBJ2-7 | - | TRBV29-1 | TGCAGCGTTTTCCTTACAGGGGCCTCCTACGAGCAGTACTTC | CSVFLTGASYEQYF
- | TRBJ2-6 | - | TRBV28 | TGTGCCAGCAGTTTTCCGAGTTGGGGGGCCAACGTCCTGACTTTC | CASSFPSWGANVLTF
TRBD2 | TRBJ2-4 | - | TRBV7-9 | TGTGCCAGCAGCTGGGGTATTACTAGCGGGGGAGCCAAAAACATTCAGTACTTC | CASSWGITSGGAKNIQYF
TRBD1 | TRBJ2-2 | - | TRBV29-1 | TGCAGCGTTCCGGATCCCGGGACAGGGGTCGGGGAGCTGTTTTTT | CSVPDPGTGVGELFF
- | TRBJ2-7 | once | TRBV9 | TGTGCCAGCAGCGCCGGGCCCTCCTACGAGCAGTACTTC | CASSAGPSYEQYF
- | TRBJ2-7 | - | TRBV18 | TGTGCCAGCTCATCCTGGACCGAACCCTACGAGCAGTACTTC | CASSSWTEPYEQYF
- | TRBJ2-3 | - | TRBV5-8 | TGTGCCAGCAGCTTGTACGACAGCTTCCCTGATACGCAGTATTTT | CASSLYDSFPDTQYF
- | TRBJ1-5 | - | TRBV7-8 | TGTGCCAGCAGCTTAGAATGGGTAGGGAATCAGCCCCAGCATTTT | CASSLEWVGNQPQHF
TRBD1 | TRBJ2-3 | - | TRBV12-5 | TGTGCTAGTGGTTTGCCAACGCTCGGCAGGGGGTCCGATACGCAGTATTTT | CASGLPTLGRGSDTQYF
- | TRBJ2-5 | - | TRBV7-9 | TGTGCCAGCAGCTCACTTGGCGGGACTGGGGCCCAGTACTTC | CASSSLGGTGAQYF
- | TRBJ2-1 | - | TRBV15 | TGTGCCACCAGCAGTCCCAGCGGTATCTCCTACAATGAGCAGTTCTTC | CATSSPSGISYNEQFF
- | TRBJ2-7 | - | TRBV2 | TGTGCCAGCAGTGGGACAGACTCCTACGAGCAGTACTTC | CASSGTDSYEQYF
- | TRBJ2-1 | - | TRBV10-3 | TGTGCCATCAGTGAGTCTGCAGGAAGCTCCTACAATGAGCAGTTCTTC | CAISESAGSSYNEQFF
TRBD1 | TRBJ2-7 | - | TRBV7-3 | TGTGCCAGCAAGAGGACAGGGGTTTCGTCCGAGCAGTACTTC | CASKRTGVSSEQYF
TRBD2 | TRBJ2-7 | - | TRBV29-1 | TGCAGCGTGCATTTGGTTAGCGGGGGCTCCTACGAGCAGTACTTC | CSVHLVSGGSYEQYF
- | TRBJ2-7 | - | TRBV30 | TGTGCCTGGAGTGACAGGTACGAGCAGTACTTC | CAWSDRYEQYF
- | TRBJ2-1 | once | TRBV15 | TGTGCCACCAGCAGAAATATAGGGGGGTCCTACAATGAGCAGTTCTTC | CATSRNIGGSYNEQFF
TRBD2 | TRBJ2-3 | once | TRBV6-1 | TGTGCCAGCAGTGATGGGACTAGCGGGAGAGCGGGAGATACGCAGTATTTT | CASSDGTSGRAGDTQYF
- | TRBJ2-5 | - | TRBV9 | TGTGCCAGCAGCGTAGGAGTCTCGCAGGGAGAGACCCAGTACTTC | CASSVGVSQGETQYF
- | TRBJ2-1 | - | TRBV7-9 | TGTGCCAGCAGCTCCGTGAATATTGACATGAGCTCCTACAATGAGCAGTTCTTC | CASSSVNIDMSSYNEQFF
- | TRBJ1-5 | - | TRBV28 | TGTGCCAGCAGTTTAGCCAGGGTATCCAATCAGCCCCAGCATTTT | CASSLARVSNQPQHF
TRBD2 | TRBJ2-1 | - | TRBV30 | TGTGCCGGCAGACCTCTAGCGGGAGGGTATAATGAGCAGTTCTTC | CAGRPLAGGYNEQFF
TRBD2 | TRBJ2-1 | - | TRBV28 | TGTGCCAGCAGTCCCCAAGGGACTAGCGATGAGCAGTTCTTC | CASSPQGTSDEQFF
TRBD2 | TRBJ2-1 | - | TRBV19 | TGTGCCAGTAGTCTCGCGGGAGTGTCCTACAATGAGCAGTTCTTC | CASSLAGVSYNEQFF
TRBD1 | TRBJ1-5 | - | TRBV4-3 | TGCGCCAGCAGCCACTACAGGGGAAACAATCAGCCCCAGCATTTT | CASSHYRGNNQPQHF
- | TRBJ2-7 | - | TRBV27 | TGTGCCAGCAGTTTGACGGGACGGCCTTCCGAGCAGTACTTC | CASSLTGRPSEQYF
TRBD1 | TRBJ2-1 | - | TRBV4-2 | TGTGCCAGCAGCCAACATAATCCGGGACAGGGTGCAAATGAGCAGTTCTTC | CASSQHNPGQGANEQFF
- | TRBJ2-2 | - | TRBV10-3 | TGTGCCATCAGTGAGTTCCGGAACACGAACACCGGGGAGCTGTTTTTT | CAISEFRNTNTGELFF